These 20 T cell receptor beta chains originate from one sample sequenced in a study of cytomegalovirus exposure and HLA in healthy donors. 13 Jbeta primers and 60 Vbeta primers were used for the PCR. Clones were read by immunoSEQ multiplex PCR, and TCRdb kept only the in-frame ones, dropping some. The sample lists about 130,000 clones, over 70% occurring once. The sequenced sample consisted of PBMCs. The receptors were sampled from a woman aged 18-29 years in good health and CMV-seronegative.

V usage is TRBV7-6 and J usage is TRBJ1-1; maybe TRBD1 (5 bases). Deletions cut 5 bases from V and 6 bases from J, with 19 bases between. Germline lookup yields CDR1 SGHVS and CDR2 FNYEAQ. CDR3 length: 15 amino acids. CDR3 in DNA: TGTGCCAGCAGCGCACAGGTTGAGGATTCGGCTGAAGCTTTCTTT. Translating gives CASSAQVEDSAEAFF.

This clone was observed a handful of times. V usage is TRBV19 and J usage is TRBJ1-4, with 7 bases identical to TRBD1. This CDR3 is built from 14 residues. Germline CDR1 LNHDA, CDR2 SQIVND (reference sequence). The V segment lost 5 bases and the J segment 1 base; nucleotides outside the gene matches: 1. As DNA, the CDR3 is TGTGCCAGTAGTCACAGGGGAACTAATGAAAAACTGTTTTTT. Its translation is CASSHRGTNEKLFF.

Here the CDR3 DNA reads TGTGCCATCAGTGAGTCGAGGGCTAGCGGGGACTACAATGAGCAGTTCTTC. This sequence encodes CAISESRASGDYNEQFF. The rearrangement uses TRBV10-3 and TRBJ2-1, with 9 bases identical to TRBD2. The CDR3 length is 17 residues. With 0 bases clipped from V and 3 bases from J, the junction kept 6 bases outside the gene matches. The germline V gene has CDR1 ENHRY and CDR2 SYGVKD.

The CDR3 region has the DNA TGTGCCAGCAGCTCCGACATGGGGGCGATGAATTCACCCCTCCACTTT. Translation gives CASSSDMGAMNSPLHF. The J gene is TRBJ1-6, the V gene TRBV5-6; D may be TRBD1 (6 bases). V was pared by 3 bases and J by 7 bases, with 17 bases between. The CDR3 loop spans 16 amino acids. In germline, CDR1 is SGHDT, CDR2 YYEEEE.

V usage is TRBV4-1 and J usage is TRBJ2-1; 11 positions agree with TRBD1. Germline V gene sequence: CDR1 MGHRA, CDR2 YSYEKL. This CDR3 region has 17 residues. With V trimmed by 3 bases and J by 9 bases, 13 bases remained unmatched. The CDR3 region is CASSQERRGQGVGEQFF. CDR3 nucleotides: TGCGCCAGCAGCCAGGAACGGAGGGGACAGGGGGTTGGTGAGCAGTTCTTC.

This clone was seen just once. The rearrangement uses TRBV30 and TRBJ1-2; D not resolved. Germline-derived CDR1 and CDR2 are GTSNPN and SVGIG (reference sequence). The CDR3 loop spans 12 amino acids. Trimming removed 3 bases at V and 8 bases at J, with 13 bases between. CDR3 sequence reads: CAWSASGGGYTF. CDR3 coding DNA: TGTGCCTGGAGCGCATCCGGAGGCGGCTACACCTTC.

The chain has TRBV10-2 and TRBJ1-5; D might be TRBD1 (6 bases). CDR3 length: 15 amino acids. V shed 3 bases and J shed 1 base, with 10 bases lying between them. Germline assignment: CDR1 WSHSY and CDR2 SAAADI. The CDR3 spells CASSEGRGSNQPQHF. CDR3 in DNA: TGCGCCAGCAGTGAAGGAAGGGGGAGCAATCAGCCCCAGCATTTT.

The chain recombines TRBV5-1 with TRBJ1-4, with D tentatively TRBD1 (6 bases). The CDR3 spans 15 residues. The V end lost 2 bases, the J end lost 1 base, and 9 bases lay between the germline ends. Germline V lookup: CDR1 SGHRS, CDR2 YFSETQ. The CDR3 loop reads CASSLQGRTNEKLFF. The CDR3 DNA reads TGCGCCAGCAGCTTACAGGGAAGAACTAATGAAAAACTGTTTTTT.

The gene calls are TRBV10-3 and TRBJ2-5, with a possible D match to TRBD1 (5 bases). Looked up from germline, CDR1 is ENHRY and CDR2 is SYGVKD. This CDR3 is 14 amino acids long. Trimming removed 2 bases at V and 5 bases at J, with 12 bases between. The CDR3 nucleotides are TGTGCCATCAGTGAGCCCCGGACAATGGAGACCCAGTACTTC. Its translation is CAISEPRTMETQYF.

This chain joins TRBV27 and TRBJ1-1, with D tentatively TRBD1 (5 bases). The CDR3 is 16 residues long. Trimming pared 6 bases from V and 4 bases from J, leaving 21 bases between. Germline assignment: CDR1 MNHEY and CDR2 SMNVEV (reference sequence). CDR3 bases: TGTGCCAGCAGCACTCGCGGGGGGGGGTTTGGCACTGAAGCTTTCTTT. It yields the protein CASSTRGGGFGTEAFF.

The rearrangement uses TRBV30 and TRBJ1-5; the match to TRBD1 covers 8 bases. Germline CDR1 GTSNPN, CDR2 SVGIG (reference sequence). V dropped 5 bases and J dropped 5; count of bases not matched to a gene: 11. CDR3 length: 15 residues. The CDR3 spells CAWSLLQGEDQPQHF. CDR3 bases: TGTGCCTGGTCCCTATTACAGGGGGAAGATCAGCCCCAGCATTTT.

The V and J genes are TRBV15 and TRBJ2-3; D might be TRBD2 (6 bases). Trimming took 11 bases from V and 0 from J, leaving 18 bases between them. This CDR3 region has 15 residues. Per germline, CDR1 LNHNV and CDR2 YYDKDF (reference sequence). CDR3 coding DNA: TGTGCCCGAGTGGGAGGCGGGATGAGCACAGATACGCAGTATTTT. The encoded protein is CARVGGGMSTDTQYF. Based on the CDR3 plus reference TRBV15 and TRBJ2-3, the full variable domain is DAMVIQNPRYQVTQFGKPVTLSCSQTLNHNVMYWYQQKSSQAPKLLFHYYDKDFNNEADTPDNFQSRRPNTSFCFLDIRSPGLGDTAMYLCARVGGGMSTDTQYFGPGTRLTVL.

The chain links TRBV10-1 to TRBJ2-2; perhaps TRBD1 as D (6 bases). The germline V gene encodes CDR1 WNHNN and CDR2 SYGVQD (reference sequence). This CDR3 is built from 13 residues. V was cut by 8 bases and J by 6 bases, with 13 bases left in between. This CDR3 is CASGNSGAGELFF. The CDR3 DNA reads TGCGCCAGCGGGAACTCAGGGGCCGGGGAGCTGTTTTTT.

V gene TRBV15 combines with J gene TRBJ1-5; D might be TRBD1 (5 bases). Germline-derived CDR1 and CDR2 are LNHNV and YYDKDF (reference sequence). The CDR3 runs to 16 residues. V was pared by 4 bases and J by 3 bases, with 16 bases between. For the CDR3, the DNA is TGTGCCACCAGCACCGGGGGACGGGAACTCAATCAGCCCCAGCATTTT. Encoded protein: CATSTGGRELNQPQHF.

This clone was seen only a few times. The chain links TRBV5-6 to TRBJ1-4; D is possibly TRBD1 (6 bases). V was clipped by 0 bases and J by 7 bases, with 13 bases between them. The CDR3 extends over 15 amino acids. Germline CDR1 and CDR2: SGHDT and YYEEEE. The CDR3 loop is CASSLGGQIPEKLFF. CDR3 sequence (DNA): TGTGCCAGCAGCTTGGGAGGACAGATACCTGAAAAACTGTTTTTT. Full variable domain (remainder filled in from reference TRBV5-6 and TRBJ1-4): DAGVTQSPTHLIKTRGQQVTLRCSPKSGHDTVSWYQQALGQGPQFIFQYYEEEERQRGNFPDRFSGHQFPNYSSELNVNALLLGDSALYLCASSLGGQIPEKLFFGSGTQLSVL.

J is TRBJ2-1 and V is TRBV29-1; tentative D call: TRBD2 (5 bases). The V and J ends lost 3 bases and 4 bases respectively, with 7 bases between them. This CDR3 is built from 12 residues. CDR1 and CDR2 from the germline V gene are SQVTM and ANQGSEA. CDR3 in DNA: TGCAGCGTTGACCGCGGGTACAATGAGCAGTTCTTC. Protein sequence: CSVDRGYNEQFF.

There are a few counts of this clone. The V gene is TRBV18, the J gene TRBJ2-4, with 7 nucleotides matching TRBD2. This CDR3 is built from 17 residues. Germline CDR1 and CDR2: KGHSH and LQKENI. Trimming cost V 3 bases and J 2 bases; bases outside gene matches: 10. The CDR3 loop is CASSPGDYSLTKNIQYF. CDR3 sequence (DNA): TGTGCCAGCTCACCGGGGGACTACAGCCTGACCAAAAACATTCAGTACTTC.

This chain links TRBV18 with TRBJ1-1; 10 positions agree with TRBD1. V was clipped by 1 base and J by 7 bases; unmatched bases: 3. Germline CDR1 KGHSH, CDR2 LQKENI. This CDR3 has 14 amino acids. CDR3 sequence (DNA): TGTGCCAGCTCACCACAGGACAGGGGGAATGAAGCTTTCTTT. It yields the protein CASSPQDRGNEAFF.

The CDR3 DNA follows: TGTGCCAGCAGTTCCCGCATCCCGGACAGGGGTTACAATCAGCCCCAGCATTTT. Its protein product is CASSSRIPDRGYNQPQHF. V gene TRBV27 combines with J gene TRBJ1-5; 9 positions match TRBD1. This CDR3 is 18 amino acids long. Germline CDR1 MNHEY, CDR2 SMNVEV (reference sequence). The J segment lost 3 bases and the V segment lost 4 bases, leaving 13 bases of the junction unmatched.

The chain carries TRBV19 and TRBJ1-3; D remains unclear. The CDR3 is 15 residues long. CDR1 is LNHDA and CDR2 is SQIVND in the germline V gene (reference sequence). Deletions cut 9 bases from V and 4 bases from J, with 19 bases between. CDR3 coding DNA: TGTGCCAGACCCTCGAGGCAGCCTCGAGGAAACACCATATATTTT. This encodes CARPSRQPRGNTIYF.